The 10 T cell receptor beta chains presented below share a single source sample, sequenced in a study of post-analysis software for immune sequencing data (dated by TCRdb to about 2015). Broader findings and caveats from the paper: About five TRBV segments, including TRBV5-6, TRBV5-1 and TRBV20-1, were significantly more frequent in patients than controls.

Libraries came from PCR. Sequenced using an Illumina HiSeq 2500. Unique molecular identifiers were incorporated into TCR beta cDNA libraries to reduce PCR and sequencing biases. TCRdb ran its own pipeline on the public reads, namely fastp trimming at Q25 and MiXCR clone calling, and kept in-frame beta chains. Merged by CDR3 protein, the rows form single entries marked with the most common genes and DNA. In this sample the table shows roughly 870,000 distinct CDR3 sequences, under 70% of which occur a single time. Jointly, the top ten make up 4% to 5.5% of the sample. These receptors have no known antigen. Input material: blood. These receptors originate from a girl under 18 with multiple sclerosis.

The sample holds a few counts of this clonotype. The chain links TRBV20-1 to TRBJ2-3, with 13 bases aligning to TRBD2. This CDR3 has 15 residues. The V and J ends lost 6 bases and 4 bases, in that order; junction bases with no gene match: 7. Germline CDR1 DFQATT, CDR2 SNEGSKA (reference sequence). The CDR3, as DNA: TGCAGTGCGCCACTAGCGGGGGGGCGCGCAGATACGCAGTATTTT. Protein product: CSAPLAGGRADTQYF.

This rearrangement joins TRBV4-2 to TRBJ2-4; 8 bases are a match to TRBD1. The closer fit of TRBJ2-7 to the DNA end suggests the J call may be wrong. The CDR3 extends over 16 amino acids. Per the germline V gene, CDR1 is LGHNA and CDR2 is YNFKEQ. CDR3 residues: CASSQASGQGANEQYF. The CDR3 region has the DNA TGTGCCAGCAGCCAAGCATCCGGCCAGGGGGCAAACGAGCAGTACTTC.

The gene calls are TRBV5-1 and TRBJ2-1; D is perhaps TRBD2 (6 bases). Germline V gives CDR1 SGHRS, CDR2 YFSETQ. V dropped 4 bases and J dropped 7 bases, with 24 bases sitting between them. The CDR3 is made up of 17 amino acids. CDR3 amino acids: CASSRRGGTPTQNEQFF. CDR3 sequence (DNA): TGCGCCAGCAGCCGTAGAGGCGGGACTCCTACCCAAAATGAGCAGTTCTTC.

The rearrangement links TRBV7-8 to TRBJ2-1, with 7 positions matching TRBD2. Germline CDR1 SGHVS, CDR2 FQNEAQ. With V trimmed by 5 bases and J by 5 bases, 15 bases remained unmatched. The CDR3 has 17 residues. CDR3 sequence: CASSPPGTTQTNNEQFF. CDR3 DNA sequence: TGTGCCAGCAGCCCACCGGGGACTACTCAGACCAACAATGAGCAGTTCTTC.

This clonotype was recorded a few times. V gene TRBV20-1 combines with J gene TRBJ2-3, with TRBD1 matching 7 bases. The V and J ends lost 6 bases and 2 bases, in that order; junction bases with no gene match: 8. The CDR3 runs 14 residues. Germline loops: CDR1 DFQATT, CDR2 SNEGSKA (reference sequence). The CDR3: CSALGTADTDTQYF. As DNA, the CDR3 is TGCAGTGCCCTCGGGACAGCCGACACAGATACGCAGTATTTT.

This clonotype was counted once. V and J are TRBV4-1 and TRBJ2-7; D is perhaps TRBD1 (6 bases). This CDR3 comprises 15 residues. V lost 3 bases to trimming and J lost 3 bases, with 15 bases between them. The germline V gene has CDR1 MGHRA and CDR2 YSYEKL. The CDR3 DNA reads TGCGCCAGCAGCCAGAACGGACAGTCGATCTACGAGCAGTACTTC. Protein: CASSQNGQSIYEQYF.

The chain joins TRBV3-1 to TRBJ2-1; a possible D gene is TRBD2 (6 bases). Trimming pared 4 bases from V and 0 bases from J, leaving 13 bases between. CDR3 size: 16 residues. Germline V gene lookup returns CDR1 LGHDT and CDR2 YNNKEL (reference sequence). In DNA, the CDR3 is TGTGCCAGCAGCCCCGACGGGCGGGACTCCTACAATGAGCAGTTCTTC. It specifies CASSPDGRDSYNEQFF.

Remarks on this clonotype: Germline is not matched at one junction end, which may reflect a read error. The chain joins TRBV11-2 to TRBJ1-1; D uncertain. Germline-derived CDR1 and CDR2 are SGHAT and FQNNGV. This CDR3 is 11 amino acids long. CDR3 nucleotide sequence: TGTGCCAGCAGCTTATTTCCTGAAACTTTCTTT. Translating it yields CASSLFPETFF.

The rearrangement links TRBV7-3 to TRBJ1-1; D ambiguous. The germline V gene has CDR1 SGHTA and CDR2 FQGTGA. Trimming removed 4 bases from V and 1 base from J, with 7 bases in between. This CDR3 region has 13 residues. CDR3 amino acids: CASSYRKNTEAFF. The CDR3 DNA reads TGTGCCAGCAGCTATCGCAAGAACACTGAAGCTTTCTTT.

CDR3 nucleotide sequence: TGCAGTGCTAGGCAAAATGCGGGACAGGGATTCGGCGGCTACACCTTC. It is translated as CSARQNAGQGFGGYTF. The chain carries TRBV20-1 and TRBJ1-2; 9 nucleotides match TRBD1. Germline V lookup: CDR1 DFQATT, CDR2 SNEGSKA (reference sequence). The CDR3 runs 16 residues. J gave up 8 bases and V 3 bases, and 16 bases lay outside the gene matches.